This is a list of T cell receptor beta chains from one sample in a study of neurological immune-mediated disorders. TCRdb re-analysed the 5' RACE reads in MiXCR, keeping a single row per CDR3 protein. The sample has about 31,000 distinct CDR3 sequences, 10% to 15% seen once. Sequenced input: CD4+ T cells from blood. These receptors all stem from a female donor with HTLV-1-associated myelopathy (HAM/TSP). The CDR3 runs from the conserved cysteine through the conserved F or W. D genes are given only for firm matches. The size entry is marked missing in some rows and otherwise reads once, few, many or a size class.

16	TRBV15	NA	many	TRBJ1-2	CATSTDASPRSYGYTF	TGTGCCACCAGCACCGACGCTTCCCCCAGGTCCTATGGCTACACCTTC
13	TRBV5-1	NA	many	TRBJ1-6	CASSLVRNSPLHF	TGCGCCAGCAGCTTGGTCCGGAATTCACCCCTCCACTTT
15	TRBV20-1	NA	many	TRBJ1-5	CSALATANSNQPQHF	TGCAGTGCTTTGGCGACGGCTAATAGCAATCAGCCCCAGCATTTT
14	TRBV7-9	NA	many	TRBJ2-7	CASSQPPSVHEQYF	TGTGCCAGCAGCCAACCCCCTAGTGTCCACGAGCAGTACTTC
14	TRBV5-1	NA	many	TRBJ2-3	CASSLSLGPDTQYF	TGCGCCAGCAGCTTGTCCCTGGGACCAGATACGCAGTATTTT
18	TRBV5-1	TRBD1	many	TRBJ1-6	CASSLVGQGYSYNSPLHF	TGCGCCAGCAGCTTGGTGGGACAGGGCTACTCCTATAATTCACCCCTCCACTTT
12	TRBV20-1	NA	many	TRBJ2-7	CSAVFRELEQYF	TGCAGTGCCGTGTTTCGGGAACTCGAGCAGTACTTC
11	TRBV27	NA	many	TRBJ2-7	CASSHSYEQYF	TGTGCCAGCAGTCACTCCTACGAGCAGTACTTC
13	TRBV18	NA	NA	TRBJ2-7	CASSPGNSYEQYF	TGTGCCAGCTCACCGGGGAACTCCTACGAGCAGTACTTC
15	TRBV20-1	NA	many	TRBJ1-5	CSAVSGGAINQPQHF	TGCAGTGCTGTGTCTGGTGGGGCCATCAATCAGCCCCAGCATTTT
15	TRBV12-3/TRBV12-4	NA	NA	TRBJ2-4	CASSTQGWGKNIQYF	TGTGCCAGCAGTACACAGGGATGGGGCAAAAACATTCAGTACTTC
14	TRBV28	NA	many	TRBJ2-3	CASSLESGEDTQYF	TGTGCCAGCAGTTTGGAGTCCGGGGAAGATACGCAGTATTTT
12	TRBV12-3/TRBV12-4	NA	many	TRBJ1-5	CASQVSNQPQHF	TGTGCCAGTCAGGTTAGCAATCAGCCCCAGCATTTT
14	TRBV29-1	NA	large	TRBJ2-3	CSTSLAGRTDTQYF	TGCAGCACTTCGTTGGCGGGGAGAACAGATACGCAGTATTTT
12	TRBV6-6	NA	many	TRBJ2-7	CASSYSSYEQYF	TGTGCCAGCAGTTACTCCTCCTACGAGCAGTACTTC
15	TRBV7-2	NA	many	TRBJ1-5	CASSSQPGGGQPQHF	TGTGCCAGCAGCTCCCAACCGGGGGGTGGGCAGCCCCAGCATTTT
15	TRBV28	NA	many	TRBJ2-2	CASSLRGEGTGELFF	TGTGCCAGCTCCCTTCGCGGGGAAGGCACCGGGGAGCTGTTTTTT
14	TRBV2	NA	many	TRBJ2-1	CASSDGTKFWEQFF	TGTGCCAGCAGTGACGGGACCAAGTTCTGGGAGCAGTTCTTC
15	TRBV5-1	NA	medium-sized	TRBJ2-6	CASSLGSSGANVLTF	TGCGCCAGCAGCCTCGGTTCCTCTGGGGCCAACGTCCTGACTTTC
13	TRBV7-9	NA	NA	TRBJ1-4	CASSFPPGEKLFF	TGTGCCAGCAGCTTCCCCCCAGGAGAAAAACTGTTTTTT
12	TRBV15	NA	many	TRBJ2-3	CATSGDGDTQYF	TGTGCCACCAGCGGGGATGGAGATACGCAGTATTTT
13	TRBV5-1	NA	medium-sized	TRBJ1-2	CASSLASPYGYTF	TGCGCCAGCAGCTTGGCCTCACCCTATGGCTACACCTTC
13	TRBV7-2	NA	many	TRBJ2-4	CASSSNWGNIQYF	TGTGCCAGCAGCTCTAATTGGGGAAACATTCAGTACTTC
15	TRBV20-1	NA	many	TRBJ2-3	CSARRLVGGTDTQYF	TGCAGTGCTAGGAGACTAGTGGGGGGTACAGATACGCAGTATTTT
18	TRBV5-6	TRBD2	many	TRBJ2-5	CASSLIPTLAGPQETQYF	TGTGCCAGCAGCTTGATCCCGACTTTAGCGGGACCCCAAGAGACCCAGTACTTC
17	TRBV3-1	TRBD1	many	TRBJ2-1	CASSQNGVGTVYNEQFF	TGTGCCAGCAGCCAAAACGGCGTCGGGACAGTCTACAATGAGCAGTTCTTC
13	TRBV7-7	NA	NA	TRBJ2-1	CASSIGPNREQFF	TGTGCTAGCAGCATTGGACCGAATCGTGAGCAGTTCTTC
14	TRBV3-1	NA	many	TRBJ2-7	CASSPGTDTYEQYF	TGTGCCAGCAGCCCCGGGACCGATACCTACGAGCAGTACTTC
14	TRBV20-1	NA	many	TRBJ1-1	CSARKDNTNTEAFF	TGCAGTGCTAGAAAAGACAATACGAACACTGAAGCTTTCTTT
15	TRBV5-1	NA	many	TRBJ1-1	CASSLITGVNTEAFF	TGCGCCAGCAGCTTGATTACTGGGGTGAACACTGAAGCTTTCTTT
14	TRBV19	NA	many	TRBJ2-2	CASSIGGSTGELFF	TGTGCCAGTAGTATTGGGGGGTCCACCGGGGAGCTGTTTTTT
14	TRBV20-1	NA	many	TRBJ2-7	CSASGPRASYEQYF	TGCAGTGCTAGCGGGCCCAGGGCTAGCTACGAGCAGTACTTC
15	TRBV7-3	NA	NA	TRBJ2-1	CAISIGISSHNEQFF	TGTGCCATCAGCATTGGGATTAGCAGCCACAATGAGCAGTTCTTC